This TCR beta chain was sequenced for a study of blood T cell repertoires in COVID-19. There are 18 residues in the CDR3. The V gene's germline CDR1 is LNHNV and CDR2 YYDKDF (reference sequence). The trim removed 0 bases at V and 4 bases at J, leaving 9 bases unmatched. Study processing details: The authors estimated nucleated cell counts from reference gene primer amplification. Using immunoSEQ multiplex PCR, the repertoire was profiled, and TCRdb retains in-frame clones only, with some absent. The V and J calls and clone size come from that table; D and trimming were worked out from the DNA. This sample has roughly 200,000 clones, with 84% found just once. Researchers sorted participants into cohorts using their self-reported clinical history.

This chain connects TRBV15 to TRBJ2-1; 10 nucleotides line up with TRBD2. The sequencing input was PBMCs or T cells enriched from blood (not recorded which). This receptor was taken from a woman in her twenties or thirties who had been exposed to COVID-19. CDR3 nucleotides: TGTGCCACCAGCAGAGATCTTGGTAGCGGGGGGCAGTACAATGAGCAGTTCTTC. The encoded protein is CATSRDLGSGGQYNEQFF.